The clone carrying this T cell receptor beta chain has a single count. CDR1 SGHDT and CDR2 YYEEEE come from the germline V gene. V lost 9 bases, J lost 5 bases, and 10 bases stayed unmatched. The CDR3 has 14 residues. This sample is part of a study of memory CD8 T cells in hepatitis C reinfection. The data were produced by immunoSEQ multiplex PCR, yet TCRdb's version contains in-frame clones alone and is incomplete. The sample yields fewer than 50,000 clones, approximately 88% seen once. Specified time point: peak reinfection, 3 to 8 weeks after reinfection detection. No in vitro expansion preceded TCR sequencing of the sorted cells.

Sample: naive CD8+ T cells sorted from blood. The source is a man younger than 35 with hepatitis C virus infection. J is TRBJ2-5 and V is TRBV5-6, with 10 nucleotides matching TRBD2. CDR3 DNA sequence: TGTGCCACCCGGCCGATAGCGGGAGGCGAGACCCAGTACTTC. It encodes CATRPIAGGETQYF.